This T cell receptor beta chain was observed in a study of blood T cell repertoires in COVID-19. Here immunoSEQ multiplex PCR was the method, and the copy in TCRdb shows in-frame clones only, minus some. The sample gives approximately 360,000 clones, 70% to 90% of which show up once; about 0.89% is in the top ten. There are 11 residues in the CDR3. This TCR was recovered from a woman in her twenties or thirties with acute COVID-19. Sequencing was performed on PBMCs or T cells enriched from blood (not recorded which). The chain recombines TRBV21-1 with TRBJ1-5. TRBV21-1 is a documented pseudogene. The CDR3 DNA sequence: TGTGCCAGCAGCAAATGTGAGGCCCAGCATTTT. It yields the protein CASSKCEAQHF.